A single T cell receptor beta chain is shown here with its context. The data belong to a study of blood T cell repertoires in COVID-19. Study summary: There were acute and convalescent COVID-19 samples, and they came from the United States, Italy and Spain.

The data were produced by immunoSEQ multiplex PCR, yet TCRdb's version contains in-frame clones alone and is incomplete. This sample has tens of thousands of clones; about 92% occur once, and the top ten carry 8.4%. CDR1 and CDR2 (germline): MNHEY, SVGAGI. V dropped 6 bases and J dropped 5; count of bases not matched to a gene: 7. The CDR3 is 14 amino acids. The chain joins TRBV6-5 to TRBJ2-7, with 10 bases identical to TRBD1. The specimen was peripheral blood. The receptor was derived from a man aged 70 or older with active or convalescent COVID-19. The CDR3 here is CASRLGTGVNEQYF. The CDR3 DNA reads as TGTGCCAGCAGGCTTGGGACAGGGGTAAACGAGCAGTACTTC.